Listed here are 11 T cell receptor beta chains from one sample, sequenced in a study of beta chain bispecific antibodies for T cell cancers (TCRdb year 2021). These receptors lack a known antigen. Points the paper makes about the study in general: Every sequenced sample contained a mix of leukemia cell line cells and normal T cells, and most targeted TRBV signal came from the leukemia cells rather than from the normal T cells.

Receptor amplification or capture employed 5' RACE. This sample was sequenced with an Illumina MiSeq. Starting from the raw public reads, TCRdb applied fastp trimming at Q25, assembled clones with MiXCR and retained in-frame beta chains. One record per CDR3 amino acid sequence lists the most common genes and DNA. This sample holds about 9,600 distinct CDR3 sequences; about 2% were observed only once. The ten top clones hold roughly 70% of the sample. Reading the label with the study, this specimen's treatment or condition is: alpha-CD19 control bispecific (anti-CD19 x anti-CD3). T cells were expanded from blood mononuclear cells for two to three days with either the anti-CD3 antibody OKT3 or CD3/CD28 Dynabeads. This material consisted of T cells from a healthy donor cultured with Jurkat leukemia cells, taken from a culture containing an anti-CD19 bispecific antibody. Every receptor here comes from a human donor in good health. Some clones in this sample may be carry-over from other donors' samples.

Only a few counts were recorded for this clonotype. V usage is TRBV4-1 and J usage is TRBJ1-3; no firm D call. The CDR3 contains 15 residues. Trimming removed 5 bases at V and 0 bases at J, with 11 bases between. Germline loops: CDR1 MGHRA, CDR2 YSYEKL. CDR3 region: CASSTDLSSGNTIYF. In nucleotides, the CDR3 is TGCGCCAGCAGCACCGACTTAAGCTCTGGAAACACCATATATTTT.

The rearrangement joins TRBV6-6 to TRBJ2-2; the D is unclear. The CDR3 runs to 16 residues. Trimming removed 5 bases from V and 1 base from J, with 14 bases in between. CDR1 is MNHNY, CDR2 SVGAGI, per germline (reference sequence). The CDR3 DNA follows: TGTGCCAGCAGTGAGTGGGCAGGTCTGAACACCGGGGAGCTGTTTTTT. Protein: CASSEWAGLNTGELFF.

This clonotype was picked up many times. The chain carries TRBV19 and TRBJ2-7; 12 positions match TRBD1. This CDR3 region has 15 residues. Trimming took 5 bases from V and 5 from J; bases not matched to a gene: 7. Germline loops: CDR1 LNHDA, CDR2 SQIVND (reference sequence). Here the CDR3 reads CASSSPGQGADEQYF. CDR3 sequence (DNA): TGTGCCAGTAGTTCTCCGGGACAGGGGGCAGACGAGCAGTACTTC.

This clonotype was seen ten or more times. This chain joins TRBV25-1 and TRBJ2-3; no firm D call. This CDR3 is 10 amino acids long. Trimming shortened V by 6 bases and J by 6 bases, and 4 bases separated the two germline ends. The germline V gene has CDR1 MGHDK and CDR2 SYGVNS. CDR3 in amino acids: CASRGDTQYF. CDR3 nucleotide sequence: TGTGCCAGCAGAGGTGATACGCAGTATTTT.

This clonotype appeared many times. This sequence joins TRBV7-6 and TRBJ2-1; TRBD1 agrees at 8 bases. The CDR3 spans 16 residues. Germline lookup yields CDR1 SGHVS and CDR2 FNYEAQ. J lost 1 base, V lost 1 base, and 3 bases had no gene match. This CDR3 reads CASSLDHRGSYNEQFF. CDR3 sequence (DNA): TGTGCCAGCAGCTTAGATCACAGGGGGTCCTACAATGAGCAGTTCTTC.

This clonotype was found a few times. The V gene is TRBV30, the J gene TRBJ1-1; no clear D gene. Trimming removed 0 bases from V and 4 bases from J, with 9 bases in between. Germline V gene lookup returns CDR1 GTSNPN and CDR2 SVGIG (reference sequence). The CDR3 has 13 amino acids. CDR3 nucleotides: TGTGCCTGGAGTGTACTGGGTGGCACTGAAGCTTTCTTT. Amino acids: CAWSVLGGTEAFF.

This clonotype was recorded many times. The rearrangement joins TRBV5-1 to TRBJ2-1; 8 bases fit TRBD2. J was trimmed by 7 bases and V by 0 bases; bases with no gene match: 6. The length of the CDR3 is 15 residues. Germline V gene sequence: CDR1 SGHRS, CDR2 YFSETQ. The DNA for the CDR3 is TGCGCCAGCAGCTTGGTTGATAGCGGGGCAAATGAGCAGTTCTTC. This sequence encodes CASSLVDSGANEQFF.

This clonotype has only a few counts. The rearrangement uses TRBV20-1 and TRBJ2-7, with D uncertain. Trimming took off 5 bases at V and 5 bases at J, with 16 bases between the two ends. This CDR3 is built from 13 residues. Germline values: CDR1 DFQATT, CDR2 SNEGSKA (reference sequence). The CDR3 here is CSAGNEGPNEQYF. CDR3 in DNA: TGCAGTGCTGGTAACGAAGGGCCCAACGAGCAGTACTTC.

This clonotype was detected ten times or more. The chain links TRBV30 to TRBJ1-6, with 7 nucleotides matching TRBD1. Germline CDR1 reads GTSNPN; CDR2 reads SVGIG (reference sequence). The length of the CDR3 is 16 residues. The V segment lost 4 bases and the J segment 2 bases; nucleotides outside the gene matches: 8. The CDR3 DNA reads TGTGCCTGGATGGACAGGCTGTTCGCCTATAATTCACCCCTCCACTTT. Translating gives CAWMDRLFAYNSPLHF.

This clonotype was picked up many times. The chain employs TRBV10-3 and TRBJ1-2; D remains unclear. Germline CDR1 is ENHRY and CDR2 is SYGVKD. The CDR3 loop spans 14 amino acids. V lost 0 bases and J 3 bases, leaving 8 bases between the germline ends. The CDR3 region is CAISESGRDYGYTF. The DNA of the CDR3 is TGTGCCATCAGTGAGTCAGGGCGGGACTATGGCTACACCTTC.

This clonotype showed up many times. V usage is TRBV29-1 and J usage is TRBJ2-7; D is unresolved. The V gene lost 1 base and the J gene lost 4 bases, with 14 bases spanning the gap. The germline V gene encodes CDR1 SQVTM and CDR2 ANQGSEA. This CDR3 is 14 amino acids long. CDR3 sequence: CSVEVVRPYYEQYF. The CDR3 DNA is TGCAGCGTTGAAGTTGTTCGACCTTATTACGAGCAGTACTTC.